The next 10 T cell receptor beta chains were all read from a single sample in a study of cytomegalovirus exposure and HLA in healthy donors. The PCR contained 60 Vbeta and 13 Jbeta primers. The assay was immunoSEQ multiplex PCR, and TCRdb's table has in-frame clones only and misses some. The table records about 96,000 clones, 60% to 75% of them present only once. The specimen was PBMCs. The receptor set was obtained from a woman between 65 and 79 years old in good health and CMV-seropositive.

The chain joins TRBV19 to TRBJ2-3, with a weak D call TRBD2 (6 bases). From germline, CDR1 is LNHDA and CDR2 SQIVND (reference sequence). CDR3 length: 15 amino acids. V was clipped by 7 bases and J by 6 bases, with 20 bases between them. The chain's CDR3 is CASNDRVLAGDTQYF. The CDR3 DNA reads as TGTGCCAGTAACGACCGAGTACTAGCAGGGGATACGCAGTATTTT.

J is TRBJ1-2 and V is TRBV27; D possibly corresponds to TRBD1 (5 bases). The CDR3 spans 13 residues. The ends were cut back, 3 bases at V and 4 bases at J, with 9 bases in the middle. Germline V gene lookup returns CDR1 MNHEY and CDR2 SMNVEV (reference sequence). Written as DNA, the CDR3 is TGTGCCAGCAGTTTTTACAGGAGCTATGGCTACACCTTC. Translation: CASSFYRSYGYTF.

The CDR3 region has the DNA TGCGCCAGCAGCTTGGAAGTGGGGCGAGGAGAAGCTTTCTTT. Its translation: CASSLEVGRGEAFF. The rearrangement links TRBV5-1 to TRBJ1-1, with D possibly TRBD1 on 5 matching bases. Germline assignment: CDR1 SGHRS and CDR2 YFSETQ. The CDR3 spans 14 residues. The V end was cut by 0 bases, the J end by 8 bases, with 14 bases between.

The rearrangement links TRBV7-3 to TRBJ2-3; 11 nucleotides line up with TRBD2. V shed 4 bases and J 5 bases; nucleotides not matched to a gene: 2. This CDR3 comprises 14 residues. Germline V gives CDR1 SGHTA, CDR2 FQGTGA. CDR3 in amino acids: CASSSGTSGDTQYF. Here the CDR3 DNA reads TGTGCCAGCAGCTCGGGGACTAGCGGAGATACGCAGTATTTT.

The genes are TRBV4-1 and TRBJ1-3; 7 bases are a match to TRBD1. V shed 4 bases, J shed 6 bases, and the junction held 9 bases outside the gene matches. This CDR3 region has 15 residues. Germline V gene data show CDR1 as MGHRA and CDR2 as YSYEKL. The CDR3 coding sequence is TGCGCCAGCAGCCTGGGTTGGACAGGAATAAACACCATATATTTT. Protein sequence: CASSLGWTGINTIYF.

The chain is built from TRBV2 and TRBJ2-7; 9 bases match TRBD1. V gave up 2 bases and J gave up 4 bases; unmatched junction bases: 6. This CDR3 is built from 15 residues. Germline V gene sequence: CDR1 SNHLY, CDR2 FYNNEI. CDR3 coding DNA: TGTGCCAGCAGTGAAAGTTTTGGACAGGGGTACGAGCAGTACTTC. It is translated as CASSESFGQGYEQYF.

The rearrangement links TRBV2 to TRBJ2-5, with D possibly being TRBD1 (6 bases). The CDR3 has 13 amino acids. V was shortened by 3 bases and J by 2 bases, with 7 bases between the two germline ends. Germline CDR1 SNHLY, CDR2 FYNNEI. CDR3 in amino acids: CASSDTGQETQYF. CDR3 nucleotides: TGTGCCAGCAGTGATACAGGGCAAGAGACCCAGTACTTC.

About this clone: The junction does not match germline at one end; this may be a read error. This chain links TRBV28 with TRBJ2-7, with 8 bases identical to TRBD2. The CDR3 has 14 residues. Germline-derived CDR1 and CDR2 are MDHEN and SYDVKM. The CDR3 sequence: CASSQWTSSHEQYF. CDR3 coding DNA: TGTGCCAGCAGTCAATGGACTAGCTCCCACGAGCAGTACTTC.

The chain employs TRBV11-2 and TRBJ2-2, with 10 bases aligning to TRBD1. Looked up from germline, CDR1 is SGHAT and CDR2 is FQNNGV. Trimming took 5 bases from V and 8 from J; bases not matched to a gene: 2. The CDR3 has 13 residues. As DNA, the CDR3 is TGTGCCAGCAGCCGACAGGGGGCTGGGGAGCTGTTTTTT. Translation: CASSRQGAGELFF.

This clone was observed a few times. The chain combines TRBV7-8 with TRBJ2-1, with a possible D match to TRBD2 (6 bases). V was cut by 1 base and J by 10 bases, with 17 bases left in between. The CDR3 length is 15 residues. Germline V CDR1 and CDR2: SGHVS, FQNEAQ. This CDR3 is CASSLGLAAGWEQFF. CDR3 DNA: TGTGCCAGCAGCTTAGGCTTAGCGGCTGGTTGGGAGCAGTTCTTC.